Each of the 2 T cell receptor beta chains below was sequenced from the same sample in a study of Graves' ophthalmopathy and Graves' hyperthyroidism. CDR3 regions of TCR beta were amplified from RNA transcripts. The authors performed first-round RT-PCR with HTBI primers and then a second-round multiplex PCR. TCRdb called the multiplex PCR reads again in MiXCR, with one record for every CDR3 protein. The profile shows 200,000 to 250,000 distinct CDR3 sequences, roughly 21% of them singletons. Sequenced material: peripheral blood. Receptor source: a woman aged 45-65 years with Graves' ophthalmopathy.

The genes are TRBV28 and TRBJ2-7; 13 bases are shared with TRBD2. Germline V gives CDR1 MDHEN, CDR2 SYDVKM. The CDR3 totals 14 residues. V lost 2 bases to trimming and J lost 11 bases; unmatched junction nucleotides: 6. CDR3 in amino acids: CASSLGLAGESEYF. The DNA of the CDR3 is TGTGCCAGCAGTTTAGGACTAGCGGGAGAATCGGAGTACTTC. Variable domain in full (rest from reference TRBV28 and TRBJ2-7): DVKVTQSSRYLVKRTGEKVFLECVQDMDHENMFWYRQDPGLGLRLIYFSYDVKMKEKGDIPEGYSVSREKKERFSLILESASTNQTSMYLCASSLGLAGESEYFGPGTRLTVT.

The chain links TRBV18 to TRBJ2-2; D call uncertain. The V end lost 2 bases, the J end lost 1 base, and 8 bases lay between the germline ends. In germline, CDR1 is KGHSH, CDR2 LQKENI. The CDR3 runs 15 residues. For the CDR3, the DNA is TGTGCCAGCTCACCAGTGACAAGGAACACCGGGGAGCTGTTTTTT. It specifies CASSPVTRNTGELFF.